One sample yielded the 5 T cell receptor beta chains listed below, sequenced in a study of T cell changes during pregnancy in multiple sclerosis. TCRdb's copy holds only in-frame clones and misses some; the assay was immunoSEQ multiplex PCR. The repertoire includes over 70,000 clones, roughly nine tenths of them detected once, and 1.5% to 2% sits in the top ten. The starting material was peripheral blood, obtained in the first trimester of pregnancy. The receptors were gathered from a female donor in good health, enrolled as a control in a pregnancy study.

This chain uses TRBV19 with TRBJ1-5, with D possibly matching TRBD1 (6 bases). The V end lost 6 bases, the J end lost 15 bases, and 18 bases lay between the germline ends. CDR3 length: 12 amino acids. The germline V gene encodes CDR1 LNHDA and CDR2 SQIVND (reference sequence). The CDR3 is CASRQGPSHPHF. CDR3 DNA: TGTGCCAGTAGACAGGGTCCCTCTCACCCGCATTTT.

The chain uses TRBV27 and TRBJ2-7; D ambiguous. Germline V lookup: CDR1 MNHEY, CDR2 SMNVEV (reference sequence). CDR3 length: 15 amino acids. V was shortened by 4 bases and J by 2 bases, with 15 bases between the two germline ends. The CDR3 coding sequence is TGTGCCAGCAGTTCACACGTAAAAATTACCTACGAGCAGTACTTC. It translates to CASSSHVKITYEQYF.

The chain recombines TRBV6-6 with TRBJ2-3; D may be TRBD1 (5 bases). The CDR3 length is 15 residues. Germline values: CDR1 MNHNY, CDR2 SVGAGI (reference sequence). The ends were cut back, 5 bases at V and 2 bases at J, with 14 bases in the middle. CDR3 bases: TGTGCCAGCAGTCCCCGACAGAGAATCACAGATACGCAGTATTTT. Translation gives CASSPRQRITDTQYF.

CDR3 region: CASSLFRTGREGYTF. The CDR3 DNA reads as TGTGCCAGCAGTTTATTCCGGACAGGGCGCGAGGGCTACACCTTC. This chain links TRBV28 with TRBJ1-2, with TRBD1 matching 8 bases. Trimming at V came to 1 base and at J to 8 bases, leaving 9 bases not matched to a gene. The CDR3 has 15 amino acids. Germline CDR1 reads MDHEN; CDR2 reads SYDVKM.

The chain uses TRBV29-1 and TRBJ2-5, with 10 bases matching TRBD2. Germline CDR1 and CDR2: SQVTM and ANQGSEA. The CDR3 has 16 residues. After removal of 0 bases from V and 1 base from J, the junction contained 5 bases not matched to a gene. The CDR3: CSVEDLAGGSQETQYF. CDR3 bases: TGCAGCGTTGAAGATTTAGCGGGAGGCTCCCAAGAGACCCAGTACTTC.